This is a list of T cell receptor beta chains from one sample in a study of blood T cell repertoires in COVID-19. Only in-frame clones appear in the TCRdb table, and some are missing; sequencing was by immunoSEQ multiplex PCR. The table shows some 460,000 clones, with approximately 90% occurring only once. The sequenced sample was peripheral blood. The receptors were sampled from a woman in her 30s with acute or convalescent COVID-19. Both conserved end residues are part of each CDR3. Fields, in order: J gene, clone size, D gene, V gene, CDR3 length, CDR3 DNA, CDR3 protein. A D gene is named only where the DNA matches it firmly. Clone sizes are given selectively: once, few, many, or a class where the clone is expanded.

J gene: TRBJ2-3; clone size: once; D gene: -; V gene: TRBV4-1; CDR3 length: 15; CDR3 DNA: TGCGCCAGCAGCCAAGGCGGTCGACTCACAGATACGCAGTATTTT; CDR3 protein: CASSQGGRLTDTQYF
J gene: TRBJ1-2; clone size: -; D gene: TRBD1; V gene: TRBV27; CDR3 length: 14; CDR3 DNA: TGTGCCAGCAGCGACAGGGGGCAACTCCGTGGCTACACCTTC; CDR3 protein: CASSDRGQLRGYTF
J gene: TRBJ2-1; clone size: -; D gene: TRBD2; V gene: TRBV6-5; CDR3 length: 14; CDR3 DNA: TGTGCCAGCAGTTCGGGACTAGCGGGCAATGAGCAGTTCTTC; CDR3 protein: CASSSGLAGNEQFF
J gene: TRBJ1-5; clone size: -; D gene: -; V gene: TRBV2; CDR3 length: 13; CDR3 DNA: TGTGCCAGCAGTGAAGGGCCAGGGCAGCCCCAGCATTTT; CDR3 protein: CASSEGPGQPQHF
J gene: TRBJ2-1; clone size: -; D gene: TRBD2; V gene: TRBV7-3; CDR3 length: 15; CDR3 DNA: TGTGCCAGCAGCTTACTAGCGGGGGGCTACAATGAGCAGTTCTTC; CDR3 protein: CASSLLAGGYNEQFF
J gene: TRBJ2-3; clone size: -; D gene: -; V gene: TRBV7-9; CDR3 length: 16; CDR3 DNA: TGTGCCAGCAGCTTAGGCCCCGCAAGCTCCACAGATACGCAGTATTTT; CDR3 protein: CASSLGPASSTDTQYF
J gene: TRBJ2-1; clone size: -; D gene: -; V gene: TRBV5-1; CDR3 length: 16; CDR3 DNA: TGCGCCAGCAGCTTTGATTTGCGGCCCCCAAGGAATGAGCAGTTCTTC; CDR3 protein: CASSFDLRPPRNEQFF
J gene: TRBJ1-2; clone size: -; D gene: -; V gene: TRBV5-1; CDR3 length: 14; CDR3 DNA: TGCGCCAGCAGCACCTGGGACAACAGCTATGGCTACACCTTC; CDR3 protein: CASSTWDNSYGYTF
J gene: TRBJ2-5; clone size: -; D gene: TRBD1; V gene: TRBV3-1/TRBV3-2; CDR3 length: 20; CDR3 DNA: TGTGCCAGCAGCCAAGCAATTTCCCGCCCCTGGGACAGCCAAAAAGAGACCCAGTACTTC; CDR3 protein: CASSQAISRPWDSQKETQYF
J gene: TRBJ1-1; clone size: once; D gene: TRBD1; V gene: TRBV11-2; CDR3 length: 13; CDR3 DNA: TGTGCCAGCAGCTTATCCGGGACAGGTGAAGCTTTCTTT; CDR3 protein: CASSLSGTGEAFF
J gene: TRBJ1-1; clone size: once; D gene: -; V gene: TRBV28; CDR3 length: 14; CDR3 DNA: TGTGCCAGCAGTTTAACGGGAAGGAACACTGAAGCTTTCTTT; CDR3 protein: CASSLTGRNTEAFF
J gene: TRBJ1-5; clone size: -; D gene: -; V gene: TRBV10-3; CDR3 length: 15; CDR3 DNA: TGTGCCATCAGTGAGCTTGGGCAAGTCGATCAGCCCCAGCATTTT; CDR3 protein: CAISELGQVDQPQHF
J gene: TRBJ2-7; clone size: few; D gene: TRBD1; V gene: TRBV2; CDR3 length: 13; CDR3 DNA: TGTGCCAGCGAGTCCGGGACAGGGTACGAGCAGTACTTC; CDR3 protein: CASESGTGYEQYF
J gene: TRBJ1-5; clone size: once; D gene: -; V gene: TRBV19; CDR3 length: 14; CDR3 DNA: TGTGCCAGCTCTGACAGAGGCAGCAATCAGCCCCAGCATTTT; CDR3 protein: CASSDRGSNQPQHF
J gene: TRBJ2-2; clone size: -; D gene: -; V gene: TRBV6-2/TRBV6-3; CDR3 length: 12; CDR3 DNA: TGTGCCAGCAGTTCAGACACCGGGGAGCTGTTTTTT; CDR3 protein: CASSSDTGELFF
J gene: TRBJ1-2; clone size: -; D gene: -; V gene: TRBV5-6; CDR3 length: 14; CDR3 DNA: TGTGCCAGCAGCTTGGCCGCGGTTAACTATGGCTACACCTTC; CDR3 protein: CASSLAAVNYGYTF
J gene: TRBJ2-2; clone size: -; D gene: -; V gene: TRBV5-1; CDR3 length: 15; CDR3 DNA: TGCGCCAGCACGAGCAGGGGGGCGAACACCGGGGAGCTGTTTTTT; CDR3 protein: CASTSRGANTGELFF
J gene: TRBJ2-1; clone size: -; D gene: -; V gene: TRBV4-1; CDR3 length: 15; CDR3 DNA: TGCGCCAGCAGCCAATCGGCGGGGATGCGCAATGAGCAGTTCTTC; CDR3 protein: CASSQSAGMRNEQFF
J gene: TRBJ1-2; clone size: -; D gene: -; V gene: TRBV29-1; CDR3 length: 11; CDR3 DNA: TGCAGCGTTGAGTACGGGGTCGGCTACACCTTC; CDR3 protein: CSVEYGVGYTF
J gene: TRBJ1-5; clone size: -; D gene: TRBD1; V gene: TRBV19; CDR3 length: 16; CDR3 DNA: TGTGCCAGCAGACAGGGGGCTGGGTCCGGCAATCAGCCCCAGCATTTT; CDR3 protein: CASRQGAGSGNQPQHF